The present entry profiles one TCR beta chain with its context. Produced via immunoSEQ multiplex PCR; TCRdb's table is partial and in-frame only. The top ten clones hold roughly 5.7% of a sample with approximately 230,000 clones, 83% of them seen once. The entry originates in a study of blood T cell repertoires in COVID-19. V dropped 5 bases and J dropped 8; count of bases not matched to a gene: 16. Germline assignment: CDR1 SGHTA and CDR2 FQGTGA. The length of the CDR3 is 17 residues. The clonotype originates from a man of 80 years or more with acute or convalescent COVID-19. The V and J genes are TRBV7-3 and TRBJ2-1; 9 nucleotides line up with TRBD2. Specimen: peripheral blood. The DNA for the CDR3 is TGTGCCAGCAGCCTTAAACCCCCGGGACTAGCCCCCGATGAGCAGTTCTTC. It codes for CASSLKPPGLAPDEQFF.